The entry below gives a single T cell receptor (beta chain) sequence along with its context. Its antigen remains unknown. V shed 9 bases and J 0 bases; nucleotides not matched to a gene: 7. The CDR3 has 14 residues. CDR1 and CDR2 (germline): MNHEY, SMNVEV (reference sequence). The data stem from a study of blood T cells in healthy people across ages. About the research overall: Per two T cells, template switching captured roughly one barcoded beta molecule.

Study-level findings and limits: A strong correlation was seen between TCR beta diversity and naive T cell percentage. Higher diversity, along with more naive CD4+ cells, distinguished long-lived donors from aged donors.

They isolated at least 6 million PBMCs from each sample. The authors ran a second PCR of about 7 to 11 cycles using a sample-barcoded 5' primer and a J-beta primer mix. TCRdb fed the 5' RACE reads into MiXCR, producing one record per CDR3 protein. The profile covers roughly 1,300,000 distinct CDR3 sequences, with roughly 59% appearing a single time and under 8.5% taken by the ten largest. Material: blood. The gene calls are TRBV27 and TRBJ1-2, with TRBD1 matching 7 bases. The receptor comes from a young man in good health. In DNA form, the CDR3 reads TGTGCCAGTAGAGGGGGCTCTTCTAACTATGGCTACACCTTC. Encoded protein: CASRGGSSNYGYTF.